Following are 32 T cell receptor beta chains from one sample sequenced in a study of CD8+ T cells in alopecia areata. Reverse transcribed after extraction, RNA yielded cDNA as the sequencing template. TCRdb's table, derived via immunoSEQ multiplex PCR, lists solely in-frame clones and lacks some. The sample lists some 210,000 clones, 50% to 60% occurring once. The material was CD4+ T cells sorted from blood, obtained at week 0. The receptors were sampled from a human donor with alopecia areata.

This clone appeared once. The chain joins TRBV27 to TRBJ2-7, with D possibly being TRBD2 (5 bases). V was pared by 2 bases and J by 7 bases, with 15 bases between. This CDR3 spans 14 amino acids. Germline V CDR1 and CDR2: MNHEY, SMNVEV (reference sequence). The CDR3 region is CASSLTQPSGEQYF. Written as DNA, the CDR3 is TGTGCCAGCAGTTTAACACAGCCTTCGGGGGAGCAGTACTTC.

V is TRBV6-1 and J is TRBJ2-5; D assignment may be TRBD1 or TRBD2 (5 bases each). Trimming shortened V by 1 base and J by 7 bases, and 16 bases separated the two germline ends. Germline lookup yields CDR1 MNHNS and CDR2 SASEGT. This CDR3 is 15 amino acids long. The CDR3: CASSEGGAVQGTQYF. The CDR3 DNA follows: TGTGCCAGCAGTGAAGGAGGGGCTGTTCAGGGGACCCAGTACTTC.

Here the CDR3 DNA reads TGTGCCAGCAGCTTAGGCGGTGACCTCTACGAGCAGTACTTC. This encodes CASSLGGDLYEQYF. V gene TRBV7-6 combines with J gene TRBJ2-7, with D unclear. This CDR3 has 14 residues. Deletions cut 1 base from V and 3 bases from J, with 10 bases between. Germline-derived CDR1 and CDR2 are SGHVS and FNYEAQ.

As concerns this clone: The sample carries other DNA sequences with the same CDR3. The chain links TRBV5-1 to TRBJ1-2; 9 bases line up with TRBD1. The germline V gene encodes CDR1 SGHRS and CDR2 YFSETQ. The CDR3 has 14 residues. The V segment lost 4 bases and the J segment 6 bases; nucleotides outside the gene matches: 7. The CDR3 DNA sequence: TGCGCCAGCAGCCTGGGGGACAGGGCGGATGGCTACACCTTC. This sequence encodes CASSLGDRADGYTF.

This clone was recorded once. The chain uses TRBV4-2 and TRBJ1-4; D unclear. The CDR3 spans 16 residues. Per germline, CDR1 LGHNA and CDR2 YNFKEQ. V was trimmed by 0 bases and J by 4 bases, leaving 12 bases between them. This chain's CDR3 is CASSQDLSGFNEKLFF. The CDR3 DNA follows: TGTGCCAGCAGCCAAGATCTAAGTGGTTTTAATGAAAAACTGTTTTTT.

The chain couples TRBV9 to TRBJ1-3; 11 bases map to TRBD1. The CDR3 runs 17 residues. The V gene's germline CDR1 is SGDLS and CDR2 YYNGEE. The junction had 8 bases not matched to a gene; V was cut back by 2 bases and J by 4 bases. The CDR3 DNA is TGTGCCAGCAGCGTTAGATGGACAGGGGGCACGGGAAACACCATATATTTT. Protein: CASSVRWTGGTGNTIYF.

The rearrangement links TRBV7-2 to TRBJ2-7; 11 positions agree with TRBD1. Losses at the gene ends were 1 base for V and 5 bases for J; bases not matched to a gene: 4. The CDR3 covers 15 residues. The V gene's germline CDR1 is SGHTA and CDR2 FQGNSA. In nucleotides, the CDR3 is TGTGCCAGCAGCTTAGTTAGGGACAGGGGGAACGAGCAGTACTTC. It is translated as CASSLVRDRGNEQYF.

This clone was observed a handful of times. The genes are TRBV19 and TRBJ1-3; D unclear. The CDR3 sequence is 15 residues long. Germline CDR1 LNHDA, CDR2 SQIVND (reference sequence). V dropped 3 bases and J dropped 0 bases, with 9 bases sitting between them. The DNA of the CDR3 is TGTGCCAGTAGTATCGGACGGAGCTCTGGAAACACCATATATTTT. Translating gives CASSIGRSSGNTIYF.

The table lists this clone with a few counts. The chain uses TRBV7-2 and TRBJ1-2, with TRBD1 matching 11 bases. The CDR3 is 13 amino acids. Germline CDR1 is SGHTA and CDR2 is FQGNSA. Trimming at V came to 6 bases and at J to 6 bases, leaving 3 bases not matched to a gene. The CDR3 nucleotides read TGTGCCAGCAGTCGGACAGGGGGCAATGGCTACACCTTC. Translating it yields CASSRTGGNGYTF.

V usage is TRBV4-1 and J usage is TRBJ1-5; D gene unclear. V dropped 4 bases and J dropped 0 bases, with 13 bases sitting between them. The V gene's germline CDR1 is MGHRA and CDR2 YSYEKL. The CDR3 contains 16 residues. DNA for the CDR3: TGCGCCAGCAGCCGGTCAGGCCTCGATAGCAATCAGCCCCAGCATTTT. Amino acid sequence: CASSRSGLDSNQPQHF.

The chain links TRBV11-2 to TRBJ2-5; 8 bases match TRBD2. CDR1 SGHAT and CDR2 FQNNGV come from the germline V gene. The V segment lost 3 bases and the J segment 4 bases; nucleotides outside the gene matches: 13. The CDR3 is made up of 17 amino acids. The CDR3, as DNA: TGTGCCAGCAGCTTTTCCGGGAGGGTAGCGGGGCGAGAGACCCAGTACTTC. This encodes CASSFSGRVAGRETQYF.

This clone was detected ten times or more. The rearrangement joins TRBV7-8 to TRBJ2-3; possible D gene TRBD2, 5 bases. CDR1 and CDR2 from the germline V gene are SGHVS and FQNEAQ. The CDR3 totals 15 residues. V lost 7 bases, J lost 1 base, and 15 bases lay in between. The CDR3 coding sequence is TGTGCCAGCACCCAGAGCGGCTGGGGCACAGATACGCAGTATTTT. Amino acid sequence: CASTQSGWGTDTQYF.

This clone was observed a few times. The chain couples TRBV6-1 to TRBJ1-2, with D perhaps TRBD1 (5 bases). Per germline, CDR1 MNHNS and CDR2 SASEGT. CDR3 length: 16 amino acids. The V end was cut by 0 bases, the J end by 6 bases, with 17 bases between. Here the CDR3 reads CASSEAYSRERHGYTF. Written as DNA, the CDR3 is TGTGCCAGCAGTGAAGCTTACAGCAGGGAAAGACATGGCTACACCTTC.

This chain connects TRBV5-1 to TRBJ2-2; 7 bases map to TRBD1. Losses at the gene ends were 2 bases for V and 6 bases for J; bases not matched to a gene: 1. Per the germline V gene, CDR1 is SGHRS and CDR2 is YFSETQ. This CDR3 has 13 residues. As DNA, the CDR3 is TGCGCCAGCAGCTTACAGGGGTCCGGGGAGCTGTTTTTT. It encodes CASSLQGSGELFF.

This clone was recorded only once. This chain links TRBV25-1 with TRBJ1-5; D might be TRBD1 (6 bases). The CDR3 contains 14 residues. Germline V gives CDR1 MGHDK, CDR2 SYGVNS. V lost 5 bases, J lost 5 bases, and 13 bases lay in between. The DNA for the CDR3 is TGTGCCAGCAGTCGCAGGGGTAGGGATCAGCCCCAGCATTTT. As protein: CASSRRGRDQPQHF. The full variable domain, its missing parts supplied by reference TRBV25-1 and TRBJ1-5, is EADIYQTPRYLVIGTGKKITLECSQTMGHDKMYWYQQDPGMELHLIHYSYGVNSTEKGDLSSESTVSRIRTEHFPLTLESARPSHTSQYLCASSRRGRDQPQHFGDGTRLSIL.

In this sample, this clone turned up a few times. The chain has TRBV19 and TRBJ2-1, with TRBD2 as a possible D gene (6 bases). The CDR3 length is 14 residues. CDR1 LNHDA and CDR2 SQIVND come from the germline V gene (reference sequence). The V and J ends lost 4 bases and 6 bases respectively, with 13 bases between them. The CDR3 DNA reads as TGTGCCAGTAGTACCCAGACTAGGTTCAATGAGCAGTTCTTC. Amino acids: CASSTQTRFNEQFF.

The V call is TRBV11-2, the J call TRBJ1-6; no reliable D call. CDR3 length equals 15 residues. V gave up 1 base and J gave up 0 bases, with 4 bases separating them. Germline-derived CDR1 and CDR2 are SGHAT and FQNNGV. CDR3 nucleotides: TGTGCCAGCAGCTTAGGGAGCTCCTATAATTCACCCCTCCACTTT. It codes for CASSLGSSYNSPLHF. Complete variable domain (other parts from reference TRBV11-2 and TRBJ1-6): EAGVAQSPRYKIIEKRQSVAFWCNPISGHATLYWYQQILGQGPKLLIQFQNNGVVDDSQLPKDRFSAERLKGVDSTLKIQPAKLEDSAVYLCASSLGSSYNSPLHFGNGTRLTVT.

The chain employs TRBV4-1 and TRBJ1-2; 7 nucleotides agree with TRBD1. V lost 0 bases, J lost 2 bases, and 6 bases stayed unmatched. Germline values: CDR1 MGHRA, CDR2 YSYEKL. The CDR3 consists of 16 residues. The CDR3 protein is CASSQDDNRGNYGYTF. The CDR3 nucleotides read TGCGCCAGCAGCCAAGATGACAACAGGGGCAACTATGGCTACACCTTC.

The V and J genes are TRBV5-1 and TRBJ1-1; D gene uncertain. CDR1 is SGHRS, CDR2 YFSETQ, per germline. This CDR3 contains 8 residues. With 5 bases removed from V and 12 bases from J, the gap between germline ends came to 5 bases. CDR3 sequence reads: CASSVTFF. As DNA, the CDR3 is TGCGCCAGCAGTGTGACTTTCTTT. The full variable domain, in which reference TRBV5-1 and TRBJ1-1 provide the parts outside the CDR3, is KAGVTQTPRYLIKTRGQQVTLSCSPISGHRSVSWYQQTPGQGLQFLFEYFSETQRNKGNFPGRFSGRQFSNSRSEMNVSTLELGDSALYLCASSVTFFGQGTRLTVV.

This clone occurred a few times. This chain joins TRBV5-6 and TRBJ2-4; D gene uncertain. The CDR3 is made up of 15 amino acids. CDR1 SGHDT and CDR2 YYEEEE come from the germline V gene. V lost 6 bases and J 0 bases, leaving 13 bases between the germline ends. CDR3: CASNVGVVAKNIQYF. DNA for the CDR3: TGTGCCAGCAACGTTGGGGTGGTAGCCAAAAACATTCAGTACTTC.

The chain carries TRBV6-5 and TRBJ2-3; no definite D call. The CDR3 runs to 13 residues. In germline, CDR1 is MNHEY, CDR2 SVGAGI. Trimming took 7 bases from V and 10 from J, leaving 18 bases between them. Here the CDR3 reads CASTRGLREPQYF. The CDR3 DNA follows: TGTGCCAGCACCCGAGGTCTCCGCGAGCCGCAGTATTTT.

Comment on this clone: Mismatch with germline at one junction end may stem from a read error. The CDR3 sequence is CASRLGQDYNTEAFF. In DNA form, the CDR3 reads TGCGCCAGCAGATTGGGACAGGACTACAACACTGAAGCTTTCTTT. This chain connects TRBV5-1 to TRBJ1-1, with 8 bases that match TRBD1. Germline CDR1 and CDR2: SGHRS and YFSETQ. This CDR3 comprises 15 residues.

This chain uses TRBV27 with TRBJ1-5, with unresolved D. Trimming took 2 bases from V and 0 from J, leaving 11 bases between them. The CDR3 is made up of 16 amino acids. From germline, CDR1 is MNHEY and CDR2 SMNVEV (reference sequence). CDR3 sequence (DNA): TGTGCCAGCAGTTTAAGGGCGGTTAATAGCAATCAGCCCCAGCATTTT. Amino acids: CASSLRAVNSNQPQHF.

This sequence joins TRBV29-1 and TRBJ2-1, with no clear D. The V end was cut by 7 bases, the J end by 4 bases, with 8 bases between. This CDR3 region has 11 residues. CDR1 is SQVTM, CDR2 ANQGSEA, per germline. CDR3 protein: CSASTYNEQFF. The CDR3 nucleotides are TGCAGCGCCAGTACTTACAATGAGCAGTTCTTC.

The chain links TRBV29-1 to TRBJ1-2, with D perhaps TRBD1 (5 bases). Germline-derived CDR1 and CDR2 are SQVTM and ANQGSEA. CDR3 length: 12 residues. V was shortened by 3 bases and J by 5 bases, with 10 bases between the two germline ends. The DNA for the CDR3 is TGCAGCGTTGAGACAGCTGGATATGGCTACACCTTC. It yields the protein CSVETAGYGYTF.

The chain joins TRBV7-2 to TRBJ2-3, with D perhaps matching TRBD2 (5 bases). Looked up from germline, CDR1 is SGHTA and CDR2 is FQGNSA. This CDR3 comprises 15 residues. Trimming left V 1 base short and J 0 bases short, with 8 bases between. In DNA, the CDR3 is TGTGCCAGCAGCTTAGAGGGCGGGAGCACAGATACGCAGTATTTT. Amino acids: CASSLEGGSTDTQYF.

The chain uses TRBV7-2 and TRBJ2-4; TRBD1 matches at 8 bases. The V gene's germline CDR1 is SGHTA and CDR2 FQGNSA. There are 16 residues in the CDR3. The V and J ends lost 6 bases and 0 bases, in that order; junction bases with no gene match: 7. CDR3 coding DNA: TGTGCCAGCAGTCCCGACAGGGGCCTAGCCAAAAACATTCAGTACTTC. The encoded protein is CASSPDRGLAKNIQYF.

A word on this clone: Being one base from a much bigger clone, this may be a read error. The rearrangement links TRBV27 to TRBJ1-1; perhaps TRBD1 as D (5 bases). Per the germline V gene, CDR1 is MNHEY and CDR2 is SMNVEV (reference sequence). V lost 6 bases and J 1 base, leaving 9 bases between the germline ends. The CDR3 extends over 13 amino acids. CDR3 sequence (DNA): TGTGCCAGCAGCCGACAGCCGAACACTGAAGCTTTCTTT. It codes for CASSRQPNTEAFF.

The chain joins TRBV5-1 to TRBJ1-2; a weak D match, TRBD1 (5 bases). Per germline, CDR1 SGHRS and CDR2 YFSETQ. This CDR3 region has 16 residues. V was trimmed by 4 bases and J by 7 bases, leaving 23 bases between them. The CDR3 loop is CASSPPLQGRAGGYTF. The CDR3 bases are TGCGCCAGCAGCCCCCCACTTCAGGGTAGGGCAGGTGGCTACACCTTC. The full variable domain, rest sourced from reference TRBV5-1 and TRBJ1-2, is KAGVTQTPRYLIKTRGQQVTLSCSPISGHRSVSWYQQTPGQGLQFLFEYFSETQRNKGNFPGRFSGRQFSNSRSEMNVSTLELGDSALYLCASSPPLQGRAGGYTFGSGTRLTVV.

The rearrangement joins TRBV2 to TRBJ2-7; D possibly corresponds to TRBD1 (7 bases). Germline loops: CDR1 SNHLY, CDR2 FYNNEI. Trimming took 6 bases from V and 0 from J, leaving 21 bases between them. This CDR3 has 17 amino acids. CDR3 nucleotide sequence: TGTGCCAGCAGCCACCCAGGGGGACTCAGTAACTCCTACGAGCAGTACTTC. This gives the protein CASSHPGGLSNSYEQYF.

This clone has just one count. V usage is TRBV11-2 and J usage is TRBJ2-5, with D uncertain. V was trimmed by 1 base and J by 5 bases, leaving 11 bases between them. The CDR3 extends over 14 amino acids. Germline V lookup: CDR1 SGHAT, CDR2 FQNNGV. The CDR3 loop is CASSLGLTIETQYF. Written as DNA, the CDR3 is TGTGCCAGCAGCTTAGGTCTGACGATCGAGACCCAGTACTTC.

The chain is built from TRBV4-1 and TRBJ2-3; TRBD1 matches at 10 bases. The V gene's germline CDR1 is MGHRA and CDR2 YSYEKL. The V and J ends lost 4 bases and 6 bases, in that order; junction bases with no gene match: 7. The CDR3 extends over 15 amino acids. The CDR3, as DNA: TGCGCCAGCAGCCTGGGACAGGGGACACGGGATACGCAGTATTTT. Translation: CASSLGQGTRDTQYF.